Given below is one T cell receptor beta chain in context. The data are from a study of CXCR3-negative and CXCR3-positive naive CD8 T cells. Germline V gene data show CDR1 as LNHNV and CDR2 as YYDKDF (reference sequence). This CDR3 has 14 residues. 5' RACE with UMI labels generated the TRB cDNA libraries. TCRdb reprocessed the 5' RACE reads and reports one entry per CDR3 protein, with no DNA. The sample has about 92,000 distinct CDR3 sequences. The clonotype originates from a human donor in good health. Some clones in this sample may be carry-over from other donors' samples. The sample taken for sequencing was naive CXCR3- CD8+ T cells from blood. Specified subset: CD45RO-CCR7+CD27+CD95- naive CD8+ T cells lacking CXCR3 (TNR3-). The gene calls are TRBV15 and TRBJ1-4; TCRdb's assignment of TRBD1 cannot be checked, as there is no DNA. The CDR3 protein is CATSKGATNEKLFF.